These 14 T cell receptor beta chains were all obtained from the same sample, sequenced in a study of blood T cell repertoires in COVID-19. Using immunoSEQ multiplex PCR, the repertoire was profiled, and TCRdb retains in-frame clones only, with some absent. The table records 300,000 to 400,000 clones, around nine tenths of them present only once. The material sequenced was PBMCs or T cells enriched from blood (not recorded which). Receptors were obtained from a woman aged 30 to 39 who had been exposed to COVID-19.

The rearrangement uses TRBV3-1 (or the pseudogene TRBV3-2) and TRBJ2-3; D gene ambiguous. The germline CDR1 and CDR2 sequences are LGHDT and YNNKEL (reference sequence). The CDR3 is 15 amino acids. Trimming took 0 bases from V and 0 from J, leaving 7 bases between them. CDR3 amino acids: CASSQDFLSTDTQYF. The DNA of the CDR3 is TGTGCCAGCAGCCAAGACTTCCTGAGCACAGATACGCAGTATTTT.

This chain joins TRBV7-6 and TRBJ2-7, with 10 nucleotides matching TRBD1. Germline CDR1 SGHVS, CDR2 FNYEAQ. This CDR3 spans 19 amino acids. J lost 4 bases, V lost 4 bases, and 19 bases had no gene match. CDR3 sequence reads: CASSCRGGTGAPVRYEQYF. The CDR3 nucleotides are TGTGCCAGCAGCTGCCGTGGCGGGACAGGGGCCCCCGTTCGTTACGAGCAGTACTTC.

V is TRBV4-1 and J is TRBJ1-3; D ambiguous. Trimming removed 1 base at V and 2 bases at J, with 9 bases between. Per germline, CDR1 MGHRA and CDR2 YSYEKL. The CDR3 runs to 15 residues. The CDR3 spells CASSQGAAAGNTIYF. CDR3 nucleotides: TGCGCCAGCAGCCAAGGGGCAGCGGCTGGAAACACCATATATTTT.

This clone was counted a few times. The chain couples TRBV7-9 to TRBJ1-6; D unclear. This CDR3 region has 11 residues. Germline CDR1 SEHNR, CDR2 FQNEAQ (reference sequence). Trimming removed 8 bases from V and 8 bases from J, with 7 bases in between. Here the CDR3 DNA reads TGTGCCAGCGGGGAGCATTCACCCCTCCACTTT. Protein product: CASGEHSPLHF.

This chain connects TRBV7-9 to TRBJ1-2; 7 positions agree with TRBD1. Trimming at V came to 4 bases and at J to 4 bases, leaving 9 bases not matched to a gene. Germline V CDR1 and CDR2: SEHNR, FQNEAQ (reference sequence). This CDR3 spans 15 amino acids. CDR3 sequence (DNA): TGTGCCAGCAGCTCAAACATACAGGGGACCTATGGCTACACCTTC. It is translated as CASSSNIQGTYGYTF.

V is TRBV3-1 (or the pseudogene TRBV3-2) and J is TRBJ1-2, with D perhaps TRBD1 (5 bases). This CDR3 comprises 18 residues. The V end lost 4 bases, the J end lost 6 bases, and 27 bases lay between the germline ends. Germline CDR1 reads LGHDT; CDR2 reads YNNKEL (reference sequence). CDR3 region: CASSPGGGNTYNGDGYTF. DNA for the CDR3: TGTGCCAGCAGCCCGGGCGGGGGGAACACCTATAATGGGGATGGCTACACCTTC.

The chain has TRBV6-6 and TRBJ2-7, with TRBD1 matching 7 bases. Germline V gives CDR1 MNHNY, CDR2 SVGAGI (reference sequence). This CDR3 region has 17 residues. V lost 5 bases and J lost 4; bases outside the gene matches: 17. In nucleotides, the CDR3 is TGTGCCAGCAGTCGGGACAGAACGAATAAGTTCATTTACGAGCAGTACTTC. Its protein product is CASSRDRTNKFIYEQYF.

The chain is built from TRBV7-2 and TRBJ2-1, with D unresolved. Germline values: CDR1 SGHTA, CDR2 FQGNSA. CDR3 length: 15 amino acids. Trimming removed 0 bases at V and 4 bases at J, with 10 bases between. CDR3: CASSLAYSPYNEQFF. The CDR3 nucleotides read TGTGCCAGCAGCTTAGCGTACAGCCCTTACAATGAGCAGTTCTTC.

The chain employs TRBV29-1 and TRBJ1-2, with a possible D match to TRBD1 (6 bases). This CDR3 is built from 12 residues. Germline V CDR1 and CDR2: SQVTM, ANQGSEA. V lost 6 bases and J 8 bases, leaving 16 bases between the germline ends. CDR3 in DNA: TGCAGCGTGGGGAGTCTGGGGGCGGGCTACACCTTC. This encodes CSVGSLGAGYTF.

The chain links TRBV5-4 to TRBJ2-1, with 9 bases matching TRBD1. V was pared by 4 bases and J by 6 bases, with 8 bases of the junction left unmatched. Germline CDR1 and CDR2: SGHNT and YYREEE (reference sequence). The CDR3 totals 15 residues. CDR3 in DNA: TGTGCCAGCAGCGCCCGGGACAGGGTTTCCAATGAGCAGTTCTTC. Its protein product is CASSARDRVSNEQFF.

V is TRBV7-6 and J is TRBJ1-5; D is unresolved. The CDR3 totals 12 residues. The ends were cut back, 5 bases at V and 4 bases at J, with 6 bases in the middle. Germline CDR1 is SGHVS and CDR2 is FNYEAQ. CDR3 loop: CASSPINQPQHF. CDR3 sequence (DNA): TGTGCCAGCAGCCCAATTAATCAGCCCCAGCATTTT.

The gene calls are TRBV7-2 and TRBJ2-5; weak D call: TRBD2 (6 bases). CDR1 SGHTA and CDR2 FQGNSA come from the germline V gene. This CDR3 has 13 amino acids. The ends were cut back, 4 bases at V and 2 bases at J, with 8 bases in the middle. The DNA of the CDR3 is TGTGCCAGCAGCTGGGGGGATCAAGAGACCCAGTACTTC. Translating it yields CASSWGDQETQYF.

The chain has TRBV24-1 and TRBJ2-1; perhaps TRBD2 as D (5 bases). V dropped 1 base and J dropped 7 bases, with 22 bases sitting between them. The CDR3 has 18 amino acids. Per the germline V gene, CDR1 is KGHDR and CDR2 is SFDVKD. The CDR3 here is CATSDFPDSAATDNEQFF. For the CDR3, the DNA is TGTGCCACCAGTGATTTCCCAGACTCAGCGGCGACTGATAATGAGCAGTTCTTC.

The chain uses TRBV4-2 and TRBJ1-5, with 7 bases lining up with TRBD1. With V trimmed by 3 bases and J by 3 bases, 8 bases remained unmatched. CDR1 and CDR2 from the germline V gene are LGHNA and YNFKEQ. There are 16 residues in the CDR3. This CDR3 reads CASSQATGSTNQPQHF. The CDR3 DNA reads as TGTGCCAGCAGCCAGGCGACAGGGTCTACCAATCAGCCCCAGCATTTT.